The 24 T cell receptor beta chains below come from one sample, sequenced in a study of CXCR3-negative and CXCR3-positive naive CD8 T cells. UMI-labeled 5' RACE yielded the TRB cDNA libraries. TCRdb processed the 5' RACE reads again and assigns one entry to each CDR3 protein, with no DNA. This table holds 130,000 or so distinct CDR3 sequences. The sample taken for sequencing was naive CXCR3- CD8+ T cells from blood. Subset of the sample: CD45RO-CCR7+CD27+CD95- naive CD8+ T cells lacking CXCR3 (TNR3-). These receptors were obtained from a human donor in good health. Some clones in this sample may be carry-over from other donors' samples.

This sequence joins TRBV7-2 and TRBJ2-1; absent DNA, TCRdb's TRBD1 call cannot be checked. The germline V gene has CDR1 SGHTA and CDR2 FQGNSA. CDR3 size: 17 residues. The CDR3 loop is CASGHIGARGPYNEQFF.

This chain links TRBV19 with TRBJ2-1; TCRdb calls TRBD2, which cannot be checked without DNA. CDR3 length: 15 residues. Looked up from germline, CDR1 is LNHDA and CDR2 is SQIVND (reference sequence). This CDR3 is CASSISLAGGWEQFF. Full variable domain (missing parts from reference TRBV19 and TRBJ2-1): DGGITQSPKYLFRKEGQNVTLSCEQNLNHDAMYWYRQDPGQGLRLIYYSQIVNDFQKGDIAEGYSVSREKKESFPLTVTSAQKNPTAFYLCASSISLAGGWEQFFGPGTRLTVL.

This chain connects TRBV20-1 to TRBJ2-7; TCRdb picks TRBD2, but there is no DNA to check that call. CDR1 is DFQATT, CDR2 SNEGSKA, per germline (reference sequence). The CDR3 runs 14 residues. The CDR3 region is CSAEDQRPSYEQYF.

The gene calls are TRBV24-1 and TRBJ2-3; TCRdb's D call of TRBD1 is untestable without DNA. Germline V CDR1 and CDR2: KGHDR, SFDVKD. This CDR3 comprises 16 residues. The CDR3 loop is CATSDPGQGITDTQYF.

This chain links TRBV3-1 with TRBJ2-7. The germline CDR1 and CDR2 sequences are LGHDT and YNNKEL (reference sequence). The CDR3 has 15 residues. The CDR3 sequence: CASSLRSRMDYEQYF.

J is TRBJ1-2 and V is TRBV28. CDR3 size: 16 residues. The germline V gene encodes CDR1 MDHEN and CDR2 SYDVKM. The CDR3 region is CASSFDSGNANYGYTF.

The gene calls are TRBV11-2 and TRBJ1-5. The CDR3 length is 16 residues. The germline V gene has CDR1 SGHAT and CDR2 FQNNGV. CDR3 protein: CASSLGGRLVNQPQHF.

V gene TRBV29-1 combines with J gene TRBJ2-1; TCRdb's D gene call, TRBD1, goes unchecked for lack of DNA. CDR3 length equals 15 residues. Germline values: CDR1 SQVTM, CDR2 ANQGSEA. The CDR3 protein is CSVEVRGARFDEQFF.

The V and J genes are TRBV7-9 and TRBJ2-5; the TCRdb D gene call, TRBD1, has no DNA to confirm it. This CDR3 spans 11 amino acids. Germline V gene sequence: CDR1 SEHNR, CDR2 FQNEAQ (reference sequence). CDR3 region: CASSLGQGYYF.

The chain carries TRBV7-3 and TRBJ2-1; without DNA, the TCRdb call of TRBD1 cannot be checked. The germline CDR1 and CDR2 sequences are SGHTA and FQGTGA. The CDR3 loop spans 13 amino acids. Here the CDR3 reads CASSPGSDNEQFF.

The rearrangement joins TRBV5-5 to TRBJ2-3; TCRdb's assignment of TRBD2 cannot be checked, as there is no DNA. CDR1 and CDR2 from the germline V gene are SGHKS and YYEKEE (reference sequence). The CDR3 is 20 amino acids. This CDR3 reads CASSLGMAGTSGSGTDTQYF.

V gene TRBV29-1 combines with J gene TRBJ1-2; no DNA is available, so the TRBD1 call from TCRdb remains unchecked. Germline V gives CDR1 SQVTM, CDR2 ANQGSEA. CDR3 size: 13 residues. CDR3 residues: CSVASEGNYGYTF.

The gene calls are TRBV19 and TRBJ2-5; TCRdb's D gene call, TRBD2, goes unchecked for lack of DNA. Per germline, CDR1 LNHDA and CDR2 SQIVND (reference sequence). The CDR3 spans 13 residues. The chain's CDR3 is CASRPLEGETQYF.

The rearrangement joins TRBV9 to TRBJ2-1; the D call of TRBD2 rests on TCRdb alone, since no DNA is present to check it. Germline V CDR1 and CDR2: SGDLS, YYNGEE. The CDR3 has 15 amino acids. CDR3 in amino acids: CASSVSGLSYNEQFF.

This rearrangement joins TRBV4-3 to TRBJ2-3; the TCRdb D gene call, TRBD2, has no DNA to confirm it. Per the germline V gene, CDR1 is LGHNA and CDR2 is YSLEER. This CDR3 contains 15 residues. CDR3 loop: CASSHGLAVSDTQYF.

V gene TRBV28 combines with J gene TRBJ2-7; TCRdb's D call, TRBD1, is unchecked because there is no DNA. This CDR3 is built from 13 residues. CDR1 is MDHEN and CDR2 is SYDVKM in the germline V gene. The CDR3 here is CASSPLLSDEQYF.

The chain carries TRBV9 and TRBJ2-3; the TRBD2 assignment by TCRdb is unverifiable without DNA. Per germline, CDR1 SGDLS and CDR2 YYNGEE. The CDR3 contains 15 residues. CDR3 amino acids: CASSGSGGPADTQYF.

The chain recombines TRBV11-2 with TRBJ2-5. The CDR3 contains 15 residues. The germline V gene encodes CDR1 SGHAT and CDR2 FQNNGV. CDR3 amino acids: CASSPDSIPRETQYF.

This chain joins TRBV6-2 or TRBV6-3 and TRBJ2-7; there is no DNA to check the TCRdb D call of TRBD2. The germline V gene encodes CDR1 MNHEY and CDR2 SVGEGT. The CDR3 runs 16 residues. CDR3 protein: CASKGLAGDLSYEQYF.

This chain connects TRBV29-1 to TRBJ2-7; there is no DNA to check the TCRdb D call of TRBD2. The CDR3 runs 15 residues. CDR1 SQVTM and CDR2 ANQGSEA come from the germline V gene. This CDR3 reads CSVERLAGASYEQYF.

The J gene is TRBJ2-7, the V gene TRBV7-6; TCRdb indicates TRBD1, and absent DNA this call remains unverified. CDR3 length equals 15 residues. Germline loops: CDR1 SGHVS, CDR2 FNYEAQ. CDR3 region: CASHRGGGAPTEQYF.

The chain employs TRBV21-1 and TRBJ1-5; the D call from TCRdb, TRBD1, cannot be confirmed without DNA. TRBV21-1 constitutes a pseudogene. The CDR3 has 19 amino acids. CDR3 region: CASSKGGGPGQGFNQPQHF.

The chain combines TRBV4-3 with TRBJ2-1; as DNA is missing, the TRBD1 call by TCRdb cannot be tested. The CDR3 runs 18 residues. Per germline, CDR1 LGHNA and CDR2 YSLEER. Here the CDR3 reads CASSQGSQGAGSYNEQFF.

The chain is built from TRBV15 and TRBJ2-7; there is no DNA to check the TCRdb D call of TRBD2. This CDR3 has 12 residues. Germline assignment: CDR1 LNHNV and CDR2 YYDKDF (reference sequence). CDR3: CATSWSGYEQYF.